The text below deals with one T cell receptor (beta chain). Antigen unknown. This specimen comes from a study of cytomegalovirus exposure and HLA in healthy donors. Both 60 Vbeta primers and 13 Jbeta primers went into the PCR. Produced via immunoSEQ multiplex PCR; TCRdb's table is partial and in-frame only. The data hold 150,000 or so clones, with about 68% observed a single time. CDR1 GTSNPN and CDR2 SVGIG come from the germline V gene (reference sequence). Trimming pared 2 bases from V and 6 bases from J, leaving 13 bases between. The CDR3 totals 14 residues. Notes on the study in general: Based on reports, TCR beta sequences accurately predicted HLA-A and HLA-B alleles for most subjects. Researchers had no immune exposure information except CMV serostatus available.

This chain links TRBV30 with TRBJ1-4; the D is unclear. This receptor was obtained from a man aged 30-40 years in good health and CMV-seronegative. The sequenced sample consisted of PBMCs. CDR3 sequence (DNA): TGTGCCTGGAGTCCCACCCGACGGGATGAAAAACTGTTTTTT. This translates into CAWSPTRRDEKLFF. Full variable domain (rest looked up from reference TRBV30 and TRBJ1-4): SQTIHQWPATLVQPVGSPLSLECTVEGTSNPNLYWYRQAAGRGLQLLFYSVGIGQISSEVPQNLSASRPQDRQFILSSKKLLLSDSGFYLCAWSPTRRDEKLFFGSGTQLSVL.